These T cell receptor beta chains were read from a single sample in a study of T cell responses to AZD1222 COVID-19 vaccine. Measured with immunoSEQ multiplex PCR; TCRdb has only the in-frame clones, and not every one. The repertoire has over 95,000 clones, 90% to 95% of them found once; the top ten carry under 5.5%. This specimen was peripheral blood, taken on day 0 of AZD1222 vaccination. Receptors originate from an adult in good health. Both conserved end residues are part of each CDR3. Fields, in order: J gene, D gene, clone size, V gene, CDR3 DNA, CDR3 protein. A D gene is named only where the DNA matches it firmly. For some rows the clone size is stated as once, few or many, or as a class when expanded; others skip it.

j_gene: TRBJ1-1
d_gene: NA
abundance: NA
v_gene: TRBV3-1/TRBV3-2
CDR3nt: TGTGCCAGCAGCCCCTCGCCCCTACAGAACACTGAAGCTTTCTTT
CDR3aa: CASSPSPLQNTEAFF

j_gene: TRBJ2-1
d_gene: NA
abundance: NA
v_gene: TRBV7-6
CDR3nt: TGTGCCAGCAGCTTAGCGATCCCCTCGGGGGAGCAGTTCTTC
CDR3aa: CASSLAIPSGEQFF

j_gene: TRBJ1-1
d_gene: NA
abundance: NA
v_gene: TRBV19
CDR3nt: TGTGCCAGTAGTATAGTTGGGGGCGGGACTGAAGCTTTCTTT
CDR3aa: CASSIVGGGTEAFF

j_gene: TRBJ1-2
d_gene: NA
abundance: NA
v_gene: TRBV5-1
CDR3nt: TGCGCCAGCAGCCTTGACGGGTATGGCTACACCTTC
CDR3aa: CASSLDGYGYTF

j_gene: TRBJ2-5
d_gene: NA
abundance: NA
v_gene: TRBV3-1/TRBV3-2
CDR3nt: TGTGCCAGCAGCCAAGACAGACGAGGGCAAGAGACCCAGTACTTC
CDR3aa: CASSQDRRGQETQYF

j_gene: TRBJ2-3
d_gene: TRBD2
abundance: NA
v_gene: TRBV7-9
CDR3nt: TGTGCCAGCAGCTTAGCGAGCGGGGCAAGCACAGATACGCAGTATTTT
CDR3aa: CASSLASGASTDTQYF

j_gene: TRBJ2-1
d_gene: TRBD1
abundance: once
v_gene: TRBV5-1
CDR3nt: TGCGCCAGCAGAACGGACAGGGCCTACAATGAGCAGTTCTTC
CDR3aa: CASRTDRAYNEQFF

j_gene: TRBJ2-2
d_gene: TRBD1
abundance: NA
v_gene: TRBV6-5
CDR3nt: TGTGCCAGCAGGACGGGACAGCGGAACACCGGGGAGCTGTTTTTT
CDR3aa: CASRTGQRNTGELFF

j_gene: TRBJ2-2
d_gene: NA
abundance: NA
v_gene: TRBV9
CDR3nt: TGTGCCAGCAGCGGGGTGACAGGCAACACCGGGGAGCTGTTTTTT
CDR3aa: CASSGVTGNTGELFF

j_gene: TRBJ2-5
d_gene: TRBD2
abundance: NA
v_gene: TRBV7-6
CDR3nt: TGTGCCAGCAGCTTAGTAGCGGGGGAAGAGACCCAGTACTTC
CDR3aa: CASSLVAGEETQYF